Each of the 10 T cell receptor beta chains below was sequenced from the same sample in a study of blood T cells in healthy people across ages. Primed by a sample-barcoded 5' primer and a J-beta primer mix, a second PCR proceeded for roughly 6 to 12 cycles. TCRdb passed the 5' RACE reads through MiXCR, listing each CDR3 protein once. The table shows roughly 800,000 distinct CDR3 sequences, with more than 45% occurring only once. Sequencing was performed on blood. The receptor set was obtained from a man between 25 and 39 years old in good health.

Of note for this clonotype: Because it lacks the conserved phenylalanine or tryptophan at the end, this CDR3 is likely a read error. The rearrangement joins TRBV7-2 to TRBJ2-7; a weak D match, TRBD1 (6 bases). The V gene lost 1 base and the J gene lost 5 bases, with 15 bases spanning the gap. The CDR3 spans 15 residues. Germline CDR1 and CDR2: SGHTA and FQGNSA. The CDR3 is CASSLVRGQRNEQYL. CDR3 DNA: TGTGCCAGCAGCTTAGTAAGAGGACAGCGCAACGAGCAGTACCTC.

This CDR3 is CSVAQGPNSPLHF. The CDR3 nucleotides are TGCAGCGTCGCACAGGGCCCCAATTCACCCCTCCACTTT. The chain joins TRBV29-1 to TRBJ1-6, with D tentatively TRBD1 (6 bases). CDR1 is SQVTM and CDR2 is ANQGSEA in the germline V gene. V dropped 6 bases and J dropped 7 bases, with 13 bases sitting between them. The CDR3 length is 13 residues.

The CDR3 coding sequence is TGTGCCAGCAGAAGCAGGATGACCGGGGAGCTGTTTTTT. This sequence encodes CASRSRMTGELFF. The genes are TRBV9 and TRBJ2-2; D gene unclear. Trimming left V 5 bases short and J 5 bases short, with 10 bases between. The germline gives CDR1 SGDLS, CDR2 YYNGEE. The CDR3 is 13 residues long.

The rearrangement joins TRBV7-2 to TRBJ2-3; possible D gene TRBD2, 6 bases. The CDR3 covers 15 residues. V lost 2 bases to trimming and J lost 2 bases, with 11 bases between them. Per germline, CDR1 SGHTA and CDR2 FQGNSA. The CDR3 loop is CASSLPGGTTDTQYF. CDR3 bases: TGTGCCAGCAGCTTACCGGGCGGGACCACAGATACGCAGTATTTT.

This clonotype was picked up a small number of times. The chain couples TRBV4-2 to TRBJ2-7, with no clear D. The germline V gene has CDR1 LGHNA and CDR2 YNFKEQ. V gave up 1 base and J gave up 5 bases, with 6 bases separating them. The length of the CDR3 is 12 residues. This CDR3 reads CASSQVDDEQYF. The CDR3 bases are TGTGCCAGCAGCCAAGTAGACGACGAGCAGTACTTC.

V and J are TRBV11-2 and TRBJ2-5; unclear D gene. The CDR3 has 14 residues. The V gene lost 5 bases and the J gene lost 1 base, with 11 bases spanning the gap. CDR1 SGHAT and CDR2 FQNNGV come from the germline V gene. In DNA, the CDR3 is TGTGCCAGCAGCCTTGTGAGACGCCAAGAGACCCAGTACTTC. Residues: CASSLVRRQETQYF.

This clonotype was observed a handful of times. This chain joins TRBV29-1 and TRBJ2-3, with TRBD2 matching over 11 bases. The CDR3 is 16 residues long. Germline CDR1 is SQVTM and CDR2 is ANQGSEA. Germline trimming cut 6 bases from V and 5 bases from J; bases unmatched to any gene: 13. CDR3 nucleotide sequence: TGCAGCGTGTACCGAGGGCTAGCGGGAGGTAAAGATACGCAGTATTTT. This translates into CSVYRGLAGGKDTQYF.

The chain carries TRBV5-1 and TRBJ2-1; D might be TRBD1 or TRBD2, each matching 5 bases. Germline V gene data show CDR1 as SGHRS and CDR2 as YFSETQ. The CDR3 has 11 amino acids. The V end lost 3 bases, the J end lost 13 bases, and 11 bases lay between the germline ends. The CDR3 sequence is CASSWSGTQFF. In DNA, the CDR3 is TGCGCCAGCAGCTGGTCCGGGACCCAGTTCTTC.

This clonotype turned up a few times. The V gene is TRBV20-1, the J gene TRBJ2-1; perhaps TRBD1 as D (8 bases). The CDR3 runs to 12 residues. The germline V and J ends were trimmed by 6 bases and 12 bases, with 18 bases remaining between them. CDR1 and CDR2 (germline): DFQATT, SNEGSKA (reference sequence). The CDR3 here is CSATGGARGQFF. Here the CDR3 DNA reads TGCAGTGCCACAGGGGGGGCCCGTGGGCAGTTCTTC.

The gene calls are TRBV9 and TRBJ2-3; 9 bases match TRBD2. The CDR3 length is 16 residues. The junction had 5 bases not matched to a gene; V was cut back by 3 bases and J by 0 bases. Germline values: CDR1 SGDLS, CDR2 YYNGEE. The CDR3 DNA sequence: TGTGCCAGCAGCGCTTTGGGACTAGCCAGCACAGATACGCAGTATTTT. Protein sequence: CASSALGLASTDTQYF.